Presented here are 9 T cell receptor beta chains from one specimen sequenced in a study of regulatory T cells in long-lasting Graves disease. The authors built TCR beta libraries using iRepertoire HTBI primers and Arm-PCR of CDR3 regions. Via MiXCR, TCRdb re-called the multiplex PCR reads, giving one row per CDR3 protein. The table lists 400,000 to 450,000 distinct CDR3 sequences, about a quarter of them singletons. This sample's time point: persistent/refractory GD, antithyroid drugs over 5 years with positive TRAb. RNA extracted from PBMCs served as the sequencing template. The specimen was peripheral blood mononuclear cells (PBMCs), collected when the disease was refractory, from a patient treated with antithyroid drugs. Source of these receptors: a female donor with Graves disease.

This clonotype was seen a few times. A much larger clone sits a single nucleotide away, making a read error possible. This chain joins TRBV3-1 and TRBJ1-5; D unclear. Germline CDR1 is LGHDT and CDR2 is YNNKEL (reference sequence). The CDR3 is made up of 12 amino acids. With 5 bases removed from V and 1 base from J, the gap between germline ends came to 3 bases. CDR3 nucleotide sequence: TGTGCCAGCAGCAAAAGCAATCAGCCCCAGCATTTT. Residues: CASSKSNQPQHF.

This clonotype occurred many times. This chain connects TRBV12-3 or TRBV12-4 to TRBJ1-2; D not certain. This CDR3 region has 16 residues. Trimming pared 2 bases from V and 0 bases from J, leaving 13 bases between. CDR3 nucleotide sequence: TGTGCCAGCAGTTTAAGGATCGTCACAACTAACTATGGCTACACCTTC. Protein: CASSLRIVTTNYGYTF.

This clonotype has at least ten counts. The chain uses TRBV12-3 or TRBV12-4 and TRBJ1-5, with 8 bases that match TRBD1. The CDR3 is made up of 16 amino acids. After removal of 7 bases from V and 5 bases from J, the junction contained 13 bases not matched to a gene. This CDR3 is CASTLNAAGGDQPQHF. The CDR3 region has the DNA TGTGCCAGCACCCTGAATGCGGCAGGGGGCGATCAGCCCCAGCATTTT.

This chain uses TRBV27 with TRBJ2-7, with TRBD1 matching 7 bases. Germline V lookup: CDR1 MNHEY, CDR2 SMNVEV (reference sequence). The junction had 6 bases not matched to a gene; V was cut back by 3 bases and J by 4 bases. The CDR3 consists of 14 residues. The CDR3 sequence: CASSFSRDSYEQYF. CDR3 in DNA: TGTGCCAGCAGTTTTTCTAGGGACAGTTACGAGCAGTACTTC.

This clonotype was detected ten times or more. The CDR3 reads CASSHKTGHNSPLHF. CDR3 sequence (DNA): TGTGCCAGCAGTCACAAGACAGGCCACAATTCACCCCTCCACTTT. This sequence joins TRBV28 and TRBJ1-6; D may be TRBD1 (6 bases). Trimming pared 5 bases from V and 7 bases from J, leaving 15 bases between. CDR1 and CDR2 from the germline V gene are MDHEN and SYDVKM. The CDR3 has 15 amino acids.

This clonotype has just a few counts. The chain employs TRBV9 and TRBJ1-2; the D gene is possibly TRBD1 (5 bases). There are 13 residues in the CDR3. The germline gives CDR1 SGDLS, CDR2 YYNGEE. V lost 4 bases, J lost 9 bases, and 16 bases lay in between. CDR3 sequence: CASSPPGGERYTF. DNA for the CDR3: TGTGCCAGCAGCCCACCGGGGGGAGAGCGCTACACCTTC.

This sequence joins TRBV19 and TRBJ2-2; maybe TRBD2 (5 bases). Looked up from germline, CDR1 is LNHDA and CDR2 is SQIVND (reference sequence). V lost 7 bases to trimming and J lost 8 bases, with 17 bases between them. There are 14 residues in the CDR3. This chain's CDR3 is CASNSFGKRGELFF. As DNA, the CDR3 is TGTGCCAGTAATTCGTTCGGGAAGCGGGGGGAGCTGTTTTTT.

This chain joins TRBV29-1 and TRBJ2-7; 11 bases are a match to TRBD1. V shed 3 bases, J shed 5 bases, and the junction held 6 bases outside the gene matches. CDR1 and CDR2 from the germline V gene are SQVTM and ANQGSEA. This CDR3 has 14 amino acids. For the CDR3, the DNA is TGCAGCGTTGAGACCGGGACAGGGGGGGACGAGCAGTACTTC. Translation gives CSVETGTGGDEQYF.

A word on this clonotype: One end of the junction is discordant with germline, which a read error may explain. This chain's CDR3 is CVSSLTGNYGYTF. Here the CDR3 DNA reads TGTGTCAGCAGTTTGACAGGGAACTATGGCTACACCTTC. The chain uses TRBV27 and TRBJ1-2; TRBD1 aligns across 7 bases. Per the germline V gene, CDR1 is MNHEY and CDR2 is SMNVEV (reference sequence). This CDR3 region has 13 residues.